This entry lists 8 T cell receptor beta chains sequenced from one sample in a study of blood T cell repertoires in COVID-19. The assay was immunoSEQ multiplex PCR, and TCRdb's table has in-frame clones only and misses some. The table records roughly 200,000 clones, 84% of them present only once. The sample was peripheral blood. The source is a woman aged 65 to 85 with active or convalescent COVID-19.

In its sample, this clone was seen a few times. Here the CDR3 DNA reads TGTGCCAGCAGCCAAGACCTAGCGGGAGTATACGAGCAGTACTTC. It yields the protein CASSQDLAGVYEQYF. The chain recombines TRBV4-2 with TRBJ2-7; 10 bases line up with TRBD2. The J segment lost 4 bases and the V segment lost 0 bases, leaving 3 bases of the junction unmatched. Germline assignment: CDR1 LGHNA and CDR2 YNFKEQ. This CDR3 is 15 amino acids long.

This clone has only a few counts. The CDR3: CASSRGQGHEQFF. The DNA of the CDR3 is TGTGCCAGCAGCCGGGGACAGGGCCATGAGCAGTTCTTC. V gene TRBV7-9 combines with J gene TRBJ2-1; 9 bases agree with TRBD1. The germline CDR1 and CDR2 sequences are SEHNR and FQNEAQ (reference sequence). The CDR3 consists of 13 residues. Trimming at V came to 5 bases and at J to 8 bases, leaving 4 bases not matched to a gene. The variable domain in full, completed from reference TRBV7-9 and TRBJ2-1, reads DTGVSQNPRHKITKRGQNVTFRCDPISEHNRLYWYRQTLGQGPEFLTYFQNEAQLEKSRLLSDRFSAERPKGSFSTLEIQRTEQGDSAMYLCASSRGQGHEQFFGPGTRLTVL.

This chain joins TRBV11-2 and TRBJ2-5, with 7 bases matching TRBD2. The CDR3 runs 14 residues. The germline V gene encodes CDR1 SGHAT and CDR2 FQNNGV. Trimming took 1 base from V and 3 from J; bases not matched to a gene: 2. The CDR3 bases are TGTGCCAGCAGCTTAGCAGCGGGGAAAGAGACCCAGTACTTC. It translates to CASSLAAGKETQYF.

The chain is built from TRBV19 and TRBJ1-1, with 12 bases that match TRBD1. This CDR3 has 15 amino acids. Trimming took 8 bases from V and 3 from J; bases not matched to a gene: 7. Germline CDR1 is LNHDA and CDR2 is SQIVND (reference sequence). The CDR3 nucleotides are TGTGCCAGTCCGGGACAGGGGGCTGATGACACTGAAGCTTTCTTT. Protein: CASPGQGADDTEAFF.

This rearrangement joins TRBV5-6 to TRBJ2-2; 7 bases line up with TRBD1. In germline, CDR1 is SGHDT, CDR2 YYEEEE. With 2 bases clipped from V and 6 bases from J, the junction kept 1 base outside the gene matches. CDR3 size: 13 residues. The CDR3 here is CASSFGTAGELFF. CDR3 in DNA: TGTGCCAGCAGCTTCGGGACAGCCGGGGAGCTGTTTTTT. Full variable domain (remainder filled in from reference TRBV5-6 and TRBJ2-2): DAGVTQSPTHLIKTRGQQVTLRCSPKSGHDTVSWYQQALGQGPQFIFQYYEEEERQRGNFPDRFSGHQFPNYSSELNVNALLLGDSALYLCASSFGTAGELFFGEGSRLTVL.

This chain joins TRBV6-6 and TRBJ2-1; a possible D gene is TRBD1 (6 bases). Germline V gives CDR1 MNHNY, CDR2 SVGAGI (reference sequence). The ends were cut back, 8 bases at V and 15 bases at J, with 17 bases in the middle. CDR3 length equals 11 residues. The CDR3 here is CASCTGNLWFF. CDR3 DNA: TGTGCCAGCTGTACAGGGAATCTTTGGTTCTTC.

The chain uses TRBV24-1 and TRBJ1-5; a weak D match, TRBD1 (6 bases). Trimming took off 0 bases at V and 3 bases at J, with 8 bases between the two ends. Germline loops: CDR1 KGHDR, CDR2 SFDVKD. CDR3 length: 15 amino acids. The CDR3 region is CATSDLGGANQPQHF. The DNA of the CDR3 is TGTGCCACCAGTGATTTGGGGGGGGCCAATCAGCCCCAGCATTTT.

For the CDR3, the DNA is TGTGCCACCAGCGCGCGACAGAACTACGAGCAGTACTTC. Translation: CATSARQNYEQYF. The V and J genes are TRBV15 and TRBJ2-7; tentatively, D is TRBD1 (5 bases). Per germline, CDR1 LNHNV and CDR2 YYDKDF (reference sequence). This CDR3 contains 13 residues. Trimming left V 5 bases short and J 3 bases short, with 11 bases between.